These 4 T cell receptor beta chains share one sample of origin, sequenced in a study of blood T cell repertoires in COVID-19. The table came from immunoSEQ multiplex PCR; TCRdb's copy has only in-frame clones and leaves some out. The sample holds approximately 68,000 clones, 70% to 90% seen once. Material for sequencing was peripheral blood. These receptors came from a man between 65 and 80 years old with active or convalescent COVID-19.

V and J are TRBV6-4 and TRBJ1-5; D gene unclear. This CDR3 spans 17 amino acids. With 4 bases removed from V and 9 bases from J, the gap between germline ends came to 25 bases. CDR1 MRHNA and CDR2 SNTAGT come from the germline V gene. CDR3 protein: CASSAADCPSPIGPQHF. CDR3 in DNA: TGTGCCAGCAGTGCCGCTGACTGTCCTTCACCGATAGGGCCCCAGCATTTT.

The chain employs TRBV11-2 and TRBJ1-6, with D perhaps TRBD1 (5 bases). There are 17 residues in the CDR3. The ends were cut back, 5 bases at V and 0 bases at J, with 14 bases in the middle. CDR1 is SGHAT and CDR2 is FQNNGV in the germline V gene. The CDR3 region has the DNA TGTGCCAGCAGCCCCCGAAGACAGAGCTCCTATAATTCACCCCTCCACTTT. As protein: CASSPRRQSSYNSPLHF.

V is TRBV10-1 and J is TRBJ2-1; 8 bases map to TRBD2. V shed 1 base, J shed 11 bases, and the junction held 10 bases outside the gene matches. Germline values: CDR1 WNHNN, CDR2 SYGVQD (reference sequence). The CDR3 loop spans 15 amino acids. This CDR3 is CASSEYTSGQMKQFF. Written as DNA, the CDR3 is TGCGCCAGCAGTGAGTACACTAGCGGACAAATGAAGCAGTTCTTC.

The chain links TRBV29-1 to TRBJ1-1; D remains ambiguous. In germline, CDR1 is SQVTM, CDR2 ANQGSEA. This CDR3 is built from 15 residues. Trimming shortened V by 0 bases and J by 0 bases, and 11 bases separated the two germline ends. CDR3 nucleotide sequence: TGCAGCGTTGAAGATATCCCACACATGAACACTGAAGCTTTCTTT. It codes for CSVEDIPHMNTEAFF.